This TCR beta chain was identified in a study of blood T cells in healthy people across ages. Researchers collected 9 to 10 milliliters of peripheral blood from every single donor. The use of a sample-barcoded 5' primer and a J-beta primer mix characterized a second PCR of about 7 to 12 cycles. Each cDNA molecule was tagged by a template-switch adaptor that had 12 random nucleotides. MiXCR, run by TCRdb on the 5' RACE reads, gives a single entry per CDR3 protein. The data contain 1.5 million to 2 million distinct CDR3 sequences, about 39% of them seen just once; the ten biggest clones take up about 21%. This clonotype was found many times. The antigen is unknown. The germline V gene encodes CDR1 DFQATT and CDR2 SNEGSKA (reference sequence). This CDR3 comprises 15 residues. Trimming shortened V by 0 bases and J by 3 bases, and 15 bases separated the two germline ends. Overall study findings and caveats: Strong correlation existed between TCR beta diversity and naive T cell percentage.

The TCR sequence derives from a human donor in good health. Material for sequencing was blood. The rearrangement joins TRBV20-1 to TRBJ2-7, with D perhaps matching TRBD2 (6 bases). CDR3 sequence reads: CSARDFGTDFYEQYF. The CDR3 DNA reads as TGCAGTGCTAGAGATTTCGGGACTGACTTCTACGAGCAGTACTTC.